Listed here is a single T cell receptor (beta chain). Antigen specificity is unknown. Running of the assay took place at deep level. The protocol was immunoSEQ multiplex PCR, while the TCRdb copy is restricted to in-frame clones and leaves out a portion. The sample contains around 2,000,000 clones, 85% to 95% of which appear only once. The record originates from a study of shared clonotypes between healthy human individuals. CD4+ cells yielded CD45RA+ naive and CD45RA-negative memory subsets. Broader study findings: Investigators collected only blood, and repertoires in tissues likely differ. The sharing of 5% to 6.5% of naive CD4 clonotypes was seen across several donors.

The CDR3 spans 14 residues. The germline V gene has CDR1 SGHTA and CDR2 FQGNSA. Trimming removed 1 base from V and 7 bases from J; junction bases left unmatched: 3. The V call is TRBV7-2, the J call TRBJ2-1; 8 nucleotides line up with TRBD2. Sequencing was performed on naive CD4+ T cells sorted from blood. Subset described: CD45RA+ positively selected. This sequence originates from a man younger than 35 in good health. CDR3 loop: CASSLEAGANEQFF. In DNA form, the CDR3 reads TGTGCCAGCAGCTTAGAAGCGGGAGCTAATGAGCAGTTCTTC.